This TCR beta chain was captured by sequencing in a study of long-term antiretroviral therapy in people with HIV. The V end was cut by 0 bases, the J end by 3 bases, with 10 bases between. The germline V gene encodes CDR1 SGHRS and CDR2 YFSETQ. The CDR3 sequence is 14 residues long. Survey-level resolution applied to immunoSEQ assay v3.0. Sequenced by immunoSEQ multiplex PCR; TCRdb stores in-frame clones only, minus some. The data hold over 15,000 clones, with 70% to 90% observed a single time. This clone was recorded a few times. Sample: unsorted PBMCs, taken 2.3 to 2.4 years before starting antiretroviral therapy. The clonotype was recovered from a young woman with HIV. The chain joins TRBV5-1 to TRBJ2-7, with D possibly TRBD1 on 5 matching bases. CDR3 in DNA: TGCGCCAGCAGCTTGGACAGGAGAGTCTACGAGCAGTACTTC. It codes for CASSLDRRVYEQYF.